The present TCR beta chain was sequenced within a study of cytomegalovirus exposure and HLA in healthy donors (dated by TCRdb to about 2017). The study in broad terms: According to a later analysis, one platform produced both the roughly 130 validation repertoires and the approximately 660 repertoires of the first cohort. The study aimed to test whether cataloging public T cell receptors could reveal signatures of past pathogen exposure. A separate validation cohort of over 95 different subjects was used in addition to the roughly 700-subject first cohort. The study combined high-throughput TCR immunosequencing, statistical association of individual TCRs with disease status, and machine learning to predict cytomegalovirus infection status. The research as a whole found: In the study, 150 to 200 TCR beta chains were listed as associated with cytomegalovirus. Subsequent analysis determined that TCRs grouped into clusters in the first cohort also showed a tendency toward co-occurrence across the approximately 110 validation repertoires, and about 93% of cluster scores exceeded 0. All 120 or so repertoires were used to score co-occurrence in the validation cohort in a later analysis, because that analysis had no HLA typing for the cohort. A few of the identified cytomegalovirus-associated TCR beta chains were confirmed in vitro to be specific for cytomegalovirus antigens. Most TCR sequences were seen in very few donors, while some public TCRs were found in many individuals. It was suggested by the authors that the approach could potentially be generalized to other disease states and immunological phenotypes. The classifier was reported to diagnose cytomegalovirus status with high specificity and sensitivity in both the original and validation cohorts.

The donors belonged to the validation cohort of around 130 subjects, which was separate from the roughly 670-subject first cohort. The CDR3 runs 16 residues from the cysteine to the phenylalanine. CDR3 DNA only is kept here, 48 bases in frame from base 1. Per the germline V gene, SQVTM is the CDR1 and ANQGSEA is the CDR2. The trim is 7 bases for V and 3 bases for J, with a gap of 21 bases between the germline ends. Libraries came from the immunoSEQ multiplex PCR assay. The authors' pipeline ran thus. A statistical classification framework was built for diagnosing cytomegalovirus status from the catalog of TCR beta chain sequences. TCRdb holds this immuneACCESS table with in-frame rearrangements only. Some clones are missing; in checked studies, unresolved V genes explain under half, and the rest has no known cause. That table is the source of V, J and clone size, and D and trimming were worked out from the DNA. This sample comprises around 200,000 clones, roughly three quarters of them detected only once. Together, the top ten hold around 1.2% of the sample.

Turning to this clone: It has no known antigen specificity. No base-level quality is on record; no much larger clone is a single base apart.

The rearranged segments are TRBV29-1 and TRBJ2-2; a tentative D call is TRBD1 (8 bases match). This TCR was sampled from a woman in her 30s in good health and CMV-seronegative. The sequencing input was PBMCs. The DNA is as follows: TGCAGCGGAAAACTTGACAGGGGAGGGGACACCGGGGAGCTGTTTTTT. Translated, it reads CSGKLDRGGDTGELFF.